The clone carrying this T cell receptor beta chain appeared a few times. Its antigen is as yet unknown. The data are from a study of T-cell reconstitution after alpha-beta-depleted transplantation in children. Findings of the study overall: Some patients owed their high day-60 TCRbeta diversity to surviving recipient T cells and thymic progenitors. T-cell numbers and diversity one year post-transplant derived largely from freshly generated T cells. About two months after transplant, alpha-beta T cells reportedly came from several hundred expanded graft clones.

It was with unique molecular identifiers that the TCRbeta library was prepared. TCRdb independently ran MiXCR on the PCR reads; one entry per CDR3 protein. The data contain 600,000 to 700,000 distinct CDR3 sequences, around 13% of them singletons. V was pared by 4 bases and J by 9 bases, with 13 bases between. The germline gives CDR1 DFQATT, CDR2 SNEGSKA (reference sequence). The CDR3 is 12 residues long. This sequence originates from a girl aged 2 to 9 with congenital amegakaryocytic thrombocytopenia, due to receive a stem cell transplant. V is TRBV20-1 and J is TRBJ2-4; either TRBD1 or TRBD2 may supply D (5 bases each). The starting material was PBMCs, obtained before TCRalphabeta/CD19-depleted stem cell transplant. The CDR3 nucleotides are TGCAGTGCTAACACAGGAGGATTCATTCAGTACTTC. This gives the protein CSANTGGFIQYF.